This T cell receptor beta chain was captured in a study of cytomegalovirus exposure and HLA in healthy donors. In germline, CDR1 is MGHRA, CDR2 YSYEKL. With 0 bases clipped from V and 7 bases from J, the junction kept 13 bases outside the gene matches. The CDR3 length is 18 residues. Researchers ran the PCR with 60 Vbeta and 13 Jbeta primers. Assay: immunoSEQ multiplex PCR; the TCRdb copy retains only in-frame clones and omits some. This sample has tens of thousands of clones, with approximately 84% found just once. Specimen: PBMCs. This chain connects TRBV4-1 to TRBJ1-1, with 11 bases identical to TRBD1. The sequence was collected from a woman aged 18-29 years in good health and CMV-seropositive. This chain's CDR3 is CASSQEGAGQGVRGEAFF. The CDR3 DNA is TGCGCCAGCAGCCAAGAAGGTGCGGGACAGGGGGTAAGAGGTGAAGCTTTCTTT.